This TCR beta chain was sequenced during a study of regulatory T cells in long-lasting Graves disease. Ten or more counts support this clonotype. V gave up 3 bases and J gave up 6 bases; unmatched junction bases: 9. Per germline, CDR1 SGHRS and CDR2 YFSETQ. The CDR3 is made up of 15 amino acids. The authors built TCR beta libraries using iRepertoire HTBI primers and Arm-PCR of CDR3 regions. TCRdb re-derived calls from the multiplex PCR reads in MiXCR, one entry per CDR3 protein. The sample holds 350,000 to 500,000 distinct CDR3 sequences; 13% to 15% are singletons and the top ten take approximately 17%. Time point described: newly diagnosed GD, antithyroid drugs for less than 3 months. PBMC-derived RNA was used for the TCR library. In addition, the sample was reused for a study of T cells in Graves' hyperthyroidism and ophthalmopathy. That study adds: Clinical symptoms, serum thyroxine, TRAb, thyroid ultrasound and orbital computed tomography informed diagnoses.

The genes are TRBV5-1 and TRBJ2-1; 7 bases align to TRBD1. The sample consisted of peripheral blood mononuclear cells (PBMCs), taken at new diagnosis, from a patient treated with antithyroid drugs. The clonotype comes from a woman aged 50 to 60 with Graves disease. The CDR3, as DNA: TGCGCCAGCAGCTATACAGGGGAAAGGGGCAATGAGCAGTTCTTC. It specifies CASSYTGERGNEQFF. The variable domain in full, completed from reference TRBV5-1 and TRBJ2-1, reads KAGVTQTPRYLIKTRGQQVTLSCSPISGHRSVSWYQQTPGQGLQFLFEYFSETQRNKGNFPGRFSGRQFSNSRSEMNVSTLELGDSALYLCASSYTGERGNEQFFGPGTRLTVL.